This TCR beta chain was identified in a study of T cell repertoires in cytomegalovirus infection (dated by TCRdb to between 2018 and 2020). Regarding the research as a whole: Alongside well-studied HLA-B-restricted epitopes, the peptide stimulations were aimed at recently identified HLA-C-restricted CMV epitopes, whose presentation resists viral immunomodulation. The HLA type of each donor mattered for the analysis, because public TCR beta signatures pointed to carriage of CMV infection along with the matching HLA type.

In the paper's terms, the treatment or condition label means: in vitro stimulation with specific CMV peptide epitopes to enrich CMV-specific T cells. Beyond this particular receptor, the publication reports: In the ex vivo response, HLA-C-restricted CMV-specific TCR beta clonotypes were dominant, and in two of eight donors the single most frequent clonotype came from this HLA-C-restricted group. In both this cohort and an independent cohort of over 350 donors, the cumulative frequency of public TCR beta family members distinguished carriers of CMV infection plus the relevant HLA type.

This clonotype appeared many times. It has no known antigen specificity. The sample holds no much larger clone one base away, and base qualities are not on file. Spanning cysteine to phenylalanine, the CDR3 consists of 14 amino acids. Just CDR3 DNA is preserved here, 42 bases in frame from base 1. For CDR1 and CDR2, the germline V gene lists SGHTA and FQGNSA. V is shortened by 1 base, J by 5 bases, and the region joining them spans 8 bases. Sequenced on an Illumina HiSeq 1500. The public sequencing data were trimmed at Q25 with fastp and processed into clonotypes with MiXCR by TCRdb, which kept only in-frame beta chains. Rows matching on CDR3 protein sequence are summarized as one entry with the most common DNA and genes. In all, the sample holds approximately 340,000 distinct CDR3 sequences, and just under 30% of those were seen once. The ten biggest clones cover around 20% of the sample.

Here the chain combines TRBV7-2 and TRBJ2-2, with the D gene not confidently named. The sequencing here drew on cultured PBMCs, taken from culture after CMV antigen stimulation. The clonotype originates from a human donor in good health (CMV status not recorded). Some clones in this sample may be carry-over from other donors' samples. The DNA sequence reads TGTGCCAGCAGCTTAGGGACCTATACCGGGGAGCTGTTTTTT. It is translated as CASSLGTYTGELFF.